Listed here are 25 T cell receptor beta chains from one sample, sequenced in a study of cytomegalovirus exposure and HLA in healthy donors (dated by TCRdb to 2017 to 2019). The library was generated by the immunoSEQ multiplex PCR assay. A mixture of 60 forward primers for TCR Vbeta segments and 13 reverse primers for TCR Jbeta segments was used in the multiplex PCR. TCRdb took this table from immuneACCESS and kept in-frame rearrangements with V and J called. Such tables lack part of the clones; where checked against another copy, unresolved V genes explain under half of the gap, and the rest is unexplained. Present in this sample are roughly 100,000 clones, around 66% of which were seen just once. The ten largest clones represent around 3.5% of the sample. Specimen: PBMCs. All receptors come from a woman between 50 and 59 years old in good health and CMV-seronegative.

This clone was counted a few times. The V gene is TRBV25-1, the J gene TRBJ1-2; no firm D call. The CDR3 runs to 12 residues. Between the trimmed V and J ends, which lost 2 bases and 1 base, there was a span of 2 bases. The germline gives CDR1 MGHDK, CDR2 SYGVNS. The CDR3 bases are TGTGCCAGCAGTGAACTTAACTATGGCTACACCTTC. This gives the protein CASSELNYGYTF.

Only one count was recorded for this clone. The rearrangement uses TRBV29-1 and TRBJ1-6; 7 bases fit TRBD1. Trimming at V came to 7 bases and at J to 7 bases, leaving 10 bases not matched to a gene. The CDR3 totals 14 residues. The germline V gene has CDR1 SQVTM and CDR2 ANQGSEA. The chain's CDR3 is CSAKEGASNSPLHF. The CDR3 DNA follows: TGCAGCGCTAAGGAGGGGGCCAGCAATTCACCCCTCCACTTT. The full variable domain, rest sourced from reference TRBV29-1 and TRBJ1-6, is SAVISQKPSRDICQRGTSLTIQCQVDSQVTMMFWYRQQPGQSLTLIATANQGSEATYESGFVIDKFPISRPNLTFSTLTVSNMSPEDSSIYLCSAKEGASNSPLHFGNGTRLTVT.

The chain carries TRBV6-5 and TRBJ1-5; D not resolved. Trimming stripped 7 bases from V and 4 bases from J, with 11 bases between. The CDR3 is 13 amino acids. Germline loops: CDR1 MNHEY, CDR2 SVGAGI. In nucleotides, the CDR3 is TGTGCCAGCACCCCTGGGCTTAATCAGCCCCAGCATTTT. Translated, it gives CASTPGLNQPQHF.

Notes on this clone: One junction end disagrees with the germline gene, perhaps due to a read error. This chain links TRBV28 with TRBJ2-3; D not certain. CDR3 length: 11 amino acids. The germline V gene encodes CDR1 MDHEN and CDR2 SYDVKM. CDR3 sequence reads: CASSETRHRHF. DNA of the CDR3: TGTGCCAGCAGCGAAACACGACATCGGCATTTT.

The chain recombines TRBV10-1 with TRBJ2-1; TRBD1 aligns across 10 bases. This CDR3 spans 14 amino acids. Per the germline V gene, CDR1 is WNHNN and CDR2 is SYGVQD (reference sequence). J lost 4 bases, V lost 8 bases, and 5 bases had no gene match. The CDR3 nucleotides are TGCGCCAGCGACTGGACAGGGGGTTACAATGAGCAGTTCTTC. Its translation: CASDWTGGYNEQFF.

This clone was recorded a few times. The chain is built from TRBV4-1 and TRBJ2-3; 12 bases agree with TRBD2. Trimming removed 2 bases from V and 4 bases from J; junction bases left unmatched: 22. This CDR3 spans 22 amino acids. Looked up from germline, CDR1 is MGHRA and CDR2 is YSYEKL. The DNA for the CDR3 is TGCGCCAGCAGCCAAAAAAACCGCCCCAACACCGGACTAGCGGGGCCTGCAGATACGCAGTATTTT. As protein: CASSQKNRPNTGLAGPADTQYF.

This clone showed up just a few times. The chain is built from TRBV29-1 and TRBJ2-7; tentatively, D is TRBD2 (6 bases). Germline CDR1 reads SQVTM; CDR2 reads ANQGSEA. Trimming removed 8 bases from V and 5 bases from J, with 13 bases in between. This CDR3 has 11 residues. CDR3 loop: CSIPGRNEQYF. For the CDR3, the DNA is TGCAGCATTCCCGGGAGAAACGAGCAGTACTTC.

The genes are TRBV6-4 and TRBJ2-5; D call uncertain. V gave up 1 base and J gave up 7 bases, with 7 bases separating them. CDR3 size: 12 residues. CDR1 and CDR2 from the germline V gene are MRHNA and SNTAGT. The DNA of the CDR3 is TGTGCCAGCAGTGACTTAGATGGGACCCAGTACTTC. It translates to CASSDLDGTQYF.

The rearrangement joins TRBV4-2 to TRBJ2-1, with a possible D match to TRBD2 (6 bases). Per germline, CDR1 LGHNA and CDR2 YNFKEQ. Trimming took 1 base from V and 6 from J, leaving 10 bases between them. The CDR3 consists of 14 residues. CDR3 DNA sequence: TGTGCCAGCAGCCAAGTAGGGAGGACCAATGAGCAGTTCTTC. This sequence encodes CASSQVGRTNEQFF.

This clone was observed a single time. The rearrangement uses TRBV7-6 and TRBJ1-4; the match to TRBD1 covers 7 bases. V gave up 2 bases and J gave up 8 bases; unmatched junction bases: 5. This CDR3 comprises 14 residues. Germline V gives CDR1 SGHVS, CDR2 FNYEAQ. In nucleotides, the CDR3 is TGTGCCAGCAGCTTAAACAGGGGTGGGGAAAAACTGTTTTTT. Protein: CASSLNRGGEKLFF. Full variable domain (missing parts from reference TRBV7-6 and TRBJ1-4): GAGVSQSPRYKVTKRGQDVALRCDPISGHVSLYWYRQALGQGPEFLTYFNYEAQQDKSGLPNDRFSAERPEGSISTLTIQRTEQRDSAMYRCASSLNRGGEKLFFGSGTQLSVL.

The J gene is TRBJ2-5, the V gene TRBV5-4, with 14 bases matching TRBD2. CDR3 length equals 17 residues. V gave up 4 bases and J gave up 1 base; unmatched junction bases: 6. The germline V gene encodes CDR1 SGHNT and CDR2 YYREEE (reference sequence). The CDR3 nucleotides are TGTGCCAGCAGCCCCGATGGACTAGCGGGGGGCCAAGAGACCCAGTACTTC. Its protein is CASSPDGLAGGQETQYF.

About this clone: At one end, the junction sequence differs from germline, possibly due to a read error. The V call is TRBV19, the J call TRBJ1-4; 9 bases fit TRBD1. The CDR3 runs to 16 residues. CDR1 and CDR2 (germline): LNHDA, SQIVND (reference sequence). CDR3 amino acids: CASSPGTGLANEKLLF. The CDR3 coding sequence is TGTGCCAGTAGTCCCGGGACAGGGTTGGCCAATGAAAAACTGTTGTTT.

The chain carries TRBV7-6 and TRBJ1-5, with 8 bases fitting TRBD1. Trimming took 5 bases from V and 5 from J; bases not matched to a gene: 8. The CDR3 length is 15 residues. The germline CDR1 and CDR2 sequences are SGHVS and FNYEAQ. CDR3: CASSQQGGLDQPQHF. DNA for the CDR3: TGTGCCAGCAGCCAACAGGGGGGTTTAGATCAGCCCCAGCATTTT. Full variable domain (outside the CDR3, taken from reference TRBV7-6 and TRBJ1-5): GAGVSQSPRYKVTKRGQDVALRCDPISGHVSLYWYRQALGQGPEFLTYFNYEAQQDKSGLPNDRFSAERPEGSISTLTIQRTEQRDSAMYRCASSQQGGLDQPQHFGDGTRLSIL.

The CDR3 coding sequence is TGTGCCAGCAGCTCGGGTGGGGGGTACAATGAGCAGTTCTTC. Its translation: CASSSGGGYNEQFF. The chain recombines TRBV27 with TRBJ2-1, with D maybe TRBD2 (6 bases). Germline V lookup: CDR1 MNHEY, CDR2 SMNVEV (reference sequence). The CDR3 covers 14 residues. V was cut by 6 bases and J by 4 bases, with 13 bases left in between.

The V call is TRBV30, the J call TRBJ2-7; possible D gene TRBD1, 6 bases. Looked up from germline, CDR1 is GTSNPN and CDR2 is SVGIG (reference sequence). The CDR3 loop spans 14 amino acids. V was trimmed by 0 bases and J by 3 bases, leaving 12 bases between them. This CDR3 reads CAWSVQQDSYEQYF. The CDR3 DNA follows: TGTGCCTGGAGTGTACAACAGGACAGCTACGAGCAGTACTTC.

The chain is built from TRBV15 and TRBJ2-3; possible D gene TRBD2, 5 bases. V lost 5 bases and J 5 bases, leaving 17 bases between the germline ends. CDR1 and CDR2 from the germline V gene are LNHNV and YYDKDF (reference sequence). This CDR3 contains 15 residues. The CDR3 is CATSRRTGLGDTQYF. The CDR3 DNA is TGTGCCACCAGCCGTCGTACGGGATTGGGAGATACGCAGTATTTT.

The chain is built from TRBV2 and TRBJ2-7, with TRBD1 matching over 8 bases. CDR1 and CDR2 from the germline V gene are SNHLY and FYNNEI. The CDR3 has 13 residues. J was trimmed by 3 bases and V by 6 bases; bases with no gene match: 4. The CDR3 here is CASRGDRSYEQYF. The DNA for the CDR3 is TGTGCCAGCAGGGGGGACAGGAGCTACGAGCAGTACTTC.

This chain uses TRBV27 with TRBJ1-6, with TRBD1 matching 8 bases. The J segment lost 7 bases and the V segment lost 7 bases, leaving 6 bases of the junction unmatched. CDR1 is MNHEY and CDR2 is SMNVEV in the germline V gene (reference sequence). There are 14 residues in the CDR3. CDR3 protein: CASTSRTGNSPLHF. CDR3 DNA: TGTGCCAGCACCTCCCGGACAGGGAATTCACCCCTCCACTTT.

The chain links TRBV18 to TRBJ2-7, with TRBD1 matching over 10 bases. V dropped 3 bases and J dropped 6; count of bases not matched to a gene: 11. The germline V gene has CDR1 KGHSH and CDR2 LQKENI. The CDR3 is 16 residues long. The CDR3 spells CASSPPGQGKGSEQYF. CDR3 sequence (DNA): TGTGCCAGCTCACCCCCGGGACAGGGGAAAGGATCCGAGCAGTACTTC.

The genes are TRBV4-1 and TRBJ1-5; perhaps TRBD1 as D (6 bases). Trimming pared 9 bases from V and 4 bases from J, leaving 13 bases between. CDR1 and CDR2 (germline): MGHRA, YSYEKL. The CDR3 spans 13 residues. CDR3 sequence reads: CASSGQHNQPQHF. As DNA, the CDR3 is TGCGCCAGTTCTGGACAGCATAATCAGCCCCAGCATTTT.

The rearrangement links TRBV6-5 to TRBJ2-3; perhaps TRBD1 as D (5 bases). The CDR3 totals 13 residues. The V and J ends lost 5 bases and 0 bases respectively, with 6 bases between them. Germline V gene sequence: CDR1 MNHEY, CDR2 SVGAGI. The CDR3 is CASSRQSTDTQYF. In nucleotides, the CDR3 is TGTGCCAGCAGTCGACAGAGCACAGATACGCAGTATTTT.

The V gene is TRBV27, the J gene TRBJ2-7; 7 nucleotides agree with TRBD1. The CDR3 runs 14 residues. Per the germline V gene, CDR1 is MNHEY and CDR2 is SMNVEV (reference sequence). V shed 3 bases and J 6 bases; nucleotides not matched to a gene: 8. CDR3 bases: TGTGCCAGCAGTTTGACCAGGGCAGGGGGCGAGCAGTACTTC. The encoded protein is CASSLTRAGGEQYF.

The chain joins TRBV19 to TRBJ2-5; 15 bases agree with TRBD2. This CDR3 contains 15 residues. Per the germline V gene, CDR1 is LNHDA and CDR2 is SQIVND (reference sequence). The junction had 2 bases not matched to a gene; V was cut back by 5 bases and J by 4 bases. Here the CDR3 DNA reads TGTGCCAGTAGTGGACTAGCGGGGGGGCCAGAGACCCAGTACTTC. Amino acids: CASSGLAGGPETQYF.

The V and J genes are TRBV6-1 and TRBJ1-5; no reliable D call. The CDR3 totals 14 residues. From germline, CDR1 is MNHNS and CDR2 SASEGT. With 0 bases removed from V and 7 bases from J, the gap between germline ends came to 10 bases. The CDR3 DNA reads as TGTGCCAGCAGTGAAGCCGGGGTTTTACAGCCCCAGCATTTT. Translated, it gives CASSEAGVLQPQHF.

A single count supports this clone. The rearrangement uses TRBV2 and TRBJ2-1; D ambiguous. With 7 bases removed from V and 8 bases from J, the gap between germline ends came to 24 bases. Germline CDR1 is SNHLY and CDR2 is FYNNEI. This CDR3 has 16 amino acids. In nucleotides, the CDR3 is TGTGCCAGCAAAGACGTGATCGGGTTAATACACGATGAGCAGTTCTTC. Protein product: CASKDVIGLIHDEQFF. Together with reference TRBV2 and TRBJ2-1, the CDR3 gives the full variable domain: EPEVTQTPSHQVTQMGQEVILRCVPISNHLYFYWYRQILGQKVEFLVSFYNNEISEKSEIFDDQFSVERPDGSNFTLKIRSTKLEDSAMYFCASKDVIGLIHDEQFFGPGTRLTVL.